The clone carrying this TCR beta chain has a handful of counts. Its target is unknown. This entry is derived from a study of T-cell reconstitution after alpha-beta-depleted transplantation in children. Study results and caveats: Alpha-beta T cells present about two months after transplant were reported to originate from several hundred expanded graft clones. From newly produced T cells came most of the T-cell counts and diversity one year after transplant. Some patients owed their high day-60 TCRbeta diversity to surviving recipient T cells and thymic progenitors.

With 3 bases removed from V and 2 bases from J, the gap between germline ends came to 9 bases. Per the germline V gene, CDR1 is MNHEY and CDR2 is SVGAGI. The CDR3 totals 14 residues. Preparation of the TCRbeta library used unique molecular identifiers. TCRdb re-derived calls from the PCR reads in MiXCR, one entry per CDR3 protein. The table has 250,000 to 400,000 distinct CDR3 sequences, around 20% seen once. The source is a male patient under 18 who had a stem cell transplant for acute lymphoblastic leukemia, so the T cells may come from the graft donor. The material was PBMCs, mostly from graft donor cells, obtained 180 days after TCRalphabeta/CD19-depleted stem cell transplant. The gene calls are TRBV6-5 and TRBJ2-3, with D possibly matching TRBD2 (6 bases). DNA of the CDR3: TGTGCCAGCAGTTATTGGCGGGACACAGATACGCAGTATTTT. Translation: CASSYWRDTDTQYF.